The sequence of this TCR beta chain was determined in a study of patients and donors after allogeneic stem cell transplantation. The CDR3 has 12 amino acids. Germline CDR1 is MNHNY and CDR2 is SVGAGI (reference sequence). Trimming stripped 9 bases from V and 1 base from J, with 9 bases between. TCRdb reanalysed the RT-PCR reads using MiXCR and keeps one entry per CDR3 protein. Of around 150,000 distinct CDR3 sequences in the sample, about two fifths were seen once. The receptor was isolated from a human donor who was either an allogeneic HSCT recipient or a stem cell or donor lymphocyte infusion donor (not recorded which). It is not recorded whose cells these are; they may come from a transplant donor. V is TRBV6-6 and J is TRBJ2-5; D is perhaps TRBD2 (5 bases). The sequenced material came from blood, either unsorted or a sorted T cell fraction (not recorded which). CDR3 sequence (DNA): TGTGCCAGTGGGAGACGCCAAGAGACCCAGTACTTC. Translating it yields CASGRRQETQYF.